This T cell receptor (beta chain) is drawn from a study of blood T cell repertoires in COVID-19. As for the study in general: Sources were T cells, B-cell-depleted T cells, or PBMCs; the material itself was cDNA or gDNA.

This CDR3 spans 14 amino acids. Germline-derived CDR1 and CDR2 are MNHEY and SMNVEV (reference sequence). With V trimmed by 5 bases and J by 4 bases, 7 bases remained unmatched. Original analysis: Using reference gene primer amplification, nucleated cell counts were estimated. The assay was immunoSEQ multiplex PCR, and TCRdb's table has in-frame clones only and misses some. For V, J and clone size, that table is used; D and trimming come from the DNA. The table lists fewer than 200,000 clones, 70% to 90% of them singletons. The clonotype originates from a woman over 75 with acute or convalescent COVID-19. The V gene is TRBV27, the J gene TRBJ2-7; TRBD1 agrees at 8 bases. Sequenced material: peripheral blood. Here the CDR3 reads CASSPSRTGYEQYF. The CDR3 nucleotides are TGTGCCAGCAGTCCCAGTCGGACAGGGTACGAGCAGTACTTC.